This TCR beta chain was sequenced for a study of blood T cell repertoires in COVID-19. Looking at the study overall: The samples span acute and convalescent COVID-19 from the United States, Italy and Spain.

Only in-frame clones appear in the TCRdb table, and some are missing; sequencing was by immunoSEQ multiplex PCR. This table has 60,000 to 75,000 clones, around 84% appearing once. Trimming cost V 2 bases and J 4 bases, with 11 bases left between them. Germline V CDR1 and CDR2: ENHRY, SYGVKD. The CDR3 consists of 14 residues. Sequencing was carried out using peripheral blood. The rearrangement links TRBV10-3 to TRBJ1-1; a weak D match, TRBD1 (5 bases). This receptor was obtained from a woman at least 80 years old with acute or convalescent COVID-19. The CDR3 coding sequence is TGTGCCATCAGTGAGCTAGGCGGGGCCACTGAAGCTTTCTTT. Protein sequence: CAISELGGATEAFF.